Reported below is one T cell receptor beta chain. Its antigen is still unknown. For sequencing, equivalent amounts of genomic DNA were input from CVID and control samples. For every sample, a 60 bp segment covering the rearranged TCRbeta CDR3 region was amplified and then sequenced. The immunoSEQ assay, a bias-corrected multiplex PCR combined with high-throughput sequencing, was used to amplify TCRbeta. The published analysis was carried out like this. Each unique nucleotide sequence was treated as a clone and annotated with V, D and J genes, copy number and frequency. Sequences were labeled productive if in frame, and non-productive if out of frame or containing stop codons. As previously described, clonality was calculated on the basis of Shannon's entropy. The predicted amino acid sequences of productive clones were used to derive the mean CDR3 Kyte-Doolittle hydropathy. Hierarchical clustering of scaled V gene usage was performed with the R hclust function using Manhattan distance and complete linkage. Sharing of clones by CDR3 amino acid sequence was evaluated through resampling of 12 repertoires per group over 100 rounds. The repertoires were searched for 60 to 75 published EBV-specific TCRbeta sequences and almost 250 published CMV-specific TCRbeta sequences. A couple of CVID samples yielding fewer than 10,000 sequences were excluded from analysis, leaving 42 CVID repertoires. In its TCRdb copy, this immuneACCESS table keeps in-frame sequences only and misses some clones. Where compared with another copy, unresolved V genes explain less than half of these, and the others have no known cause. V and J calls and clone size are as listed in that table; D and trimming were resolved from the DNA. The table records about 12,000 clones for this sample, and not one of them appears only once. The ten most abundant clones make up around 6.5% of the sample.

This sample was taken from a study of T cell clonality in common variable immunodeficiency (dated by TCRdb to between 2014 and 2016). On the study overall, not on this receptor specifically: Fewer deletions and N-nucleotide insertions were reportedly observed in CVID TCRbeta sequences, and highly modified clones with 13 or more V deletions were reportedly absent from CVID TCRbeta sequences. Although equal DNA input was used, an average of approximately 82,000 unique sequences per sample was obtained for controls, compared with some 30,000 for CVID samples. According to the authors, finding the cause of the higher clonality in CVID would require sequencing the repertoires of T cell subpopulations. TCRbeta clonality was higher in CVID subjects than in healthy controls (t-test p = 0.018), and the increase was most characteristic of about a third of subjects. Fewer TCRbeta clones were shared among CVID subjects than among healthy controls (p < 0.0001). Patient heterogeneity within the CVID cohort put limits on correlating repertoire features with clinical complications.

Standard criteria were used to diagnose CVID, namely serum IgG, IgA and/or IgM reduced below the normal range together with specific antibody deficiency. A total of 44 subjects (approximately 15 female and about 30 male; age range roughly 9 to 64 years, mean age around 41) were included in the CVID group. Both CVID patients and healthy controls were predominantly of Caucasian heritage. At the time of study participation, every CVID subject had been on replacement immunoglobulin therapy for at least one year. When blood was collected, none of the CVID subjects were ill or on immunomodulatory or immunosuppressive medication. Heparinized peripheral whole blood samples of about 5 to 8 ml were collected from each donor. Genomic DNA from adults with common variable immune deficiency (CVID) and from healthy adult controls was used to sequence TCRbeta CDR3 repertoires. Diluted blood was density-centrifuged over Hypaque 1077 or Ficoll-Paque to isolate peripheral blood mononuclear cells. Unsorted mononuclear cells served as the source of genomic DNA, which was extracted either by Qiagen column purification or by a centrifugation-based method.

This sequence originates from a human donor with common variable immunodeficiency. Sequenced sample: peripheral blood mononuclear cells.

The CDR3 region reads CSANVDPGVNSYEQYF. The sequenced part of the CDR3 DNA is TGCAGTGCAAACGTGGATCCAGGGGTTAACTCCTACGAG. The rearranged chain carries TRBV20-1 and TRBJ2-7, with a tentative D gene TRBD1 over 6 matching bases. The read ends 3 residues early relative to the CDR3; the germline J gene fills the gap. CDR1 and CDR2 were assigned from the germline V gene (reference sequence) as DFQATT and SNEGSKA. Including cysteine and phenylalanine, the CDR3 has 16 amino acids. The 39 bases shown cover part of the CDR3, and their frame starts at base 1. Trimming removed 6 bases from V and 0 bases from J, leaving 21 bases between the germline ends.